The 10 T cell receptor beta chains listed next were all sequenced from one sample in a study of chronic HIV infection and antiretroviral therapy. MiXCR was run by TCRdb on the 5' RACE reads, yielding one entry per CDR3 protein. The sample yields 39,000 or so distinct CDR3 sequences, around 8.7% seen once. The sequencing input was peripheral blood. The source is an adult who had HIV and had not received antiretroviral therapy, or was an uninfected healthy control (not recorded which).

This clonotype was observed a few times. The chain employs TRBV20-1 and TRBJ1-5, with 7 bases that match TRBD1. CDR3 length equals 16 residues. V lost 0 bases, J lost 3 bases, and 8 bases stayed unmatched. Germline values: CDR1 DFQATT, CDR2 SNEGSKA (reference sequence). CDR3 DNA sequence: TGCAGTGCTAGAGATCCGACAGGGCGCCTCAATCAGCCCCAGCATTTT. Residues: CSARDPTGRLNQPQHF.

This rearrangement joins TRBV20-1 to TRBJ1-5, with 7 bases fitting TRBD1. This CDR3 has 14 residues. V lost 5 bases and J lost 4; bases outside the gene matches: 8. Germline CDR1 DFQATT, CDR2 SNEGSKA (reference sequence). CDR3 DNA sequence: TGCAGTGCTCCCTATGGGACAGTTAATCAGCCCCAGCATTTT. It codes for CSAPYGTVNQPQHF.

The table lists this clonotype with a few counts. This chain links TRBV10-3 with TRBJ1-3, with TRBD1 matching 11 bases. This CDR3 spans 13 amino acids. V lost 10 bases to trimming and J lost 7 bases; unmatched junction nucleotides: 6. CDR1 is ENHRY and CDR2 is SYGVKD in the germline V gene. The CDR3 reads CATVRDRGNTIYF. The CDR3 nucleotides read TGTGCCACCGTCCGGGACAGGGGGAACACCATATATTTT.

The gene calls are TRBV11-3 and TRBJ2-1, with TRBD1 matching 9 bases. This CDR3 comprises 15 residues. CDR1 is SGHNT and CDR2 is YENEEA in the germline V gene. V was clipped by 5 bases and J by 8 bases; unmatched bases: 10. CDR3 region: CASSPRQGGQDEQFF. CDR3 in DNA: TGTGCCAGCAGCCCTCGACAGGGGGGGCAGGATGAGCAGTTCTTC.

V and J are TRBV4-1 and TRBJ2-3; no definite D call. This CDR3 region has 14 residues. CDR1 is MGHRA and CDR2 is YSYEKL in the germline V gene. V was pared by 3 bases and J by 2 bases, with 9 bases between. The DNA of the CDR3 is TGCGCCAGCAGCCATTATGGCGCCACAGATACGCAGTATTTT. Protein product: CASSHYGATDTQYF.

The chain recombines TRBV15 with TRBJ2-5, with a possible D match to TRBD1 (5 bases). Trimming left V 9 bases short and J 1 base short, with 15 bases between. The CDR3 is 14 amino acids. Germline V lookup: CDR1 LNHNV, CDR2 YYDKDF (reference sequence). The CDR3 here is CATRLPDTQETQYF. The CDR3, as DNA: TGTGCCACGCGCCTCCCGGACACCCAAGAGACCCAGTACTTC.

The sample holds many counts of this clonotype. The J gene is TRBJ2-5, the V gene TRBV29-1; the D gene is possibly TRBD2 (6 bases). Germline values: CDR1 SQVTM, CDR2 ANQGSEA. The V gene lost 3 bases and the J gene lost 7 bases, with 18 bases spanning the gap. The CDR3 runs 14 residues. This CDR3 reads CSVDPSDWVGTQYF. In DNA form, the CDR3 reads TGCAGCGTTGATCCTAGCGACTGGGTCGGGACCCAGTACTTC.

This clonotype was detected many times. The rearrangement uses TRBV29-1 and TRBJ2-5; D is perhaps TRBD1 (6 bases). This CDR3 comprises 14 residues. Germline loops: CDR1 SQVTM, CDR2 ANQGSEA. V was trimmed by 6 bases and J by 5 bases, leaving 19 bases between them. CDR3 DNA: TGCAGCGTACAGGGTATAGGGTTCAAGGAGACCCAGTACTTC. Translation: CSVQGIGFKETQYF.

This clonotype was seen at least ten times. The CDR3 sequence: CASSEEPGGQPQHF. CDR3 bases: TGTGCCAGCAGTGAGGAGCCAGGGGGGCAGCCCCAGCATTTT. The chain uses TRBV6-1 and TRBJ1-5; 7 bases map to TRBD1. With 3 bases clipped from V and 7 bases from J, the junction kept 6 bases outside the gene matches. The CDR3 covers 14 residues. The germline CDR1 and CDR2 sequences are MNHNS and SASEGT.

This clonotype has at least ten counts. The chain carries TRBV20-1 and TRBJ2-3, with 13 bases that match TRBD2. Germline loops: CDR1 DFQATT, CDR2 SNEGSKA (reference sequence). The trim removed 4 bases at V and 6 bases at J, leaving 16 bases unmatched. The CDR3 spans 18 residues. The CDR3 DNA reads TGCAGTGCTACCGAGACTAGCGGGAGGCCCTACGATGAGGATACGCAGTATTTT. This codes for CSATETSGRPYDEDTQYF.